Detailed here is one TCR beta chain. Its antigen has not been determined. No base-level quality is on record; no much larger clone is a single base apart. These data belong to a study of CD39 and CD103 CD8 tumor-infiltrating T cells (dated 2018 in TCRdb). Looking at the study overall: Repertoire comparisons were shown for an HPV-positive HNSCC, an HPV-negative HNSCC, an ovarian cancer and a melanoma patient. Deep sequencing of TCRbeta CDR3 was used to compare the repertoires of CD8 TIL subsets, defined by CD103 and CD39, against those of peripheral memory CD8 T cells. Results and caveats for the whole study, not just this receptor: Compared with DN and SP CD8 TILs and with blood memory CD8 T cells, DP CD8 TILs appeared more oligoclonal, with the top 30 clonotypes covering about 50-86%. Clonotypes from DP TILs were seldom detected in blood or uninvolved lymph node, while clonotypes from DN TILs overlapped to a large extent with peripheral memory CD8 repertoires.

Patients were not receiving therapy at sample collection, though earlier treatments ranged from chemotherapy, radiotherapy, surgery and immunotherapy to none. After thawing, cells were enriched for T lymphocytes using a negative-selection kit, with EpCAM beads added for tumor-infiltrating lymphocytes. CD8 TIL subsets were FACS-sorted as CD3+CD4-CD8+CD45RA- cells split by CD39 and CD103 expression into DN, SP and DP. Tumor specimens were minced and digested with hyaluronidase, collagenase and DNase for 1 h, filtered, Ficoll-enriched and cryopreserved. Populations were sorted on a FACSAria II to just over 97% purity, and cell pellets were frozen without culture for TCR sequencing. For each subset, genomic DNA was extracted from 10,000 to 100,000 sorted cells using the DNeasy Blood and Tissue Kit. TCRbeta V-J or V-D-J regions were sequenced and mapped by the immunoSEQ service, with coverage above 10x per sample. Per the source publication's procedure: Analysis was limited to productive rearrangements exported from the immunoSEQ Analyzer platform, and clonality was evaluated on the 500 most abundant clones. The Morisita-Horn similarity index and the Jaccard index were used to quantify the overlap in repertoires between populations. In more than 5 cancer patients, Morisita-Horn similarity was measured between the TCR repertoires of CD8 T-cell subsets. Sourced from immuneACCESS, this table was stored by TCRdb with only in-frame sequences that have V and J called. A share of the clones is absent; for the studies checked, an unresolved V gene accounts for under half, and the remainder has no known explanation. V and J calls plus clone size are reproduced from that table; the DNA served to infer D and trimming. This sample has about 550 clones in its table, and roughly 70% of those were observed once. The ten largest make up roughly a quarter of the sample.

According to the germline V gene (reference sequence), CDR1 reads SGHKS and CDR2 reads YYEKEE. V has 3 bases trimmed and J has 4 bases trimmed; junction bases matching no gene number 2. The CDR3 starts with the cysteine, ends with the phenylalanine, and has 14 residues. CDR3 DNA only is kept here, 42 bases in frame from base 1. The receptor was isolated from a human donor with head and neck squamous cell carcinoma. The source material was CD39- CD103+ CD8+ T cells sorted from the tumor. Per the publication, the cell subset or site label means: CD103+CD39- single-positive CD45RA- CD8 T cells. The V gene is TRBV5-5 and the J gene is TRBJ2-3, with 10 junctional bases fitting TRBD1. This receptor has the CDR3 CASSWTGGADTQYF. The sequenced DNA: TGTGCCAGCAGCTGGACAGGGGGGGCAGATACGCAGTATTTT.